The present entry profiles one TCR beta chain with its context. Its cognate antigen is unknown. Unique molecular identifiers tagged the TCR beta cDNA libraries. When about 0.9 to 10 million T cells were used, they gave 500,000 or so cDNA molecules. Each CDR3 protein gets one entry after TCRdb re-called the PCR reads with MiXCR. This sample has 750,000 to 950,000 distinct CDR3 sequences, with roughly 50% found just once. The data stem from a study of post-analysis software for immune sequencing data. Study-wide background: Relapsing-remitting, secondary progressive and progressive-relapsing multiple sclerosis were all included among the disease courses. Study outcomes and limitations: Five TRBV segments, TRBV5-6, TRBV5-1 and TRBV20-1 among them, were found more frequent in patients than controls. Controls had significantly higher normalized Chao1 diversity than multiple sclerosis patients.

This CDR3 is 13 amino acids long. The V end was cut by 1 base, the J end by 12 bases, with 16 bases between. Looked up from germline, CDR1 is DFQATT and CDR2 is SNEGSKA (reference sequence). The chain couples TRBV20-1 to TRBJ2-1; TRBD1 or TRBD2 may be the D gene (5 bases each). The sequenced sample was blood. This TCR was sampled from a girl aged 10 to 17 with multiple sclerosis. In DNA form, the CDR3 reads TGCAGTGCTAGAGTCGGGACCCGCGGGTCGCAGTTCTTC. Amino acids: CSARVGTRGSQFF.